This paragraph reports one T cell receptor beta chain. This record comes from a study of CD8+CD57+ T cells in acquired aplastic anemia. Study context: The mean DNA yield obtained from sorted CD4+ and CD8+ cells came to roughly 3.4 ug.

Between the trimmed V and J ends, which lost 4 bases and 6 bases, there was a span of 21 bases. CDR1 and CDR2 from the germline V gene are SNHLY and FYNNEI. The CDR3 is made up of 16 amino acids. Genomic DNA provided the template from which TCR beta VDJ and CDR3 profiles were obtained. TCRdb reanalysed the reads using MiXCR and keeps one entry per CDR3 protein. The table shows 100,000 to 120,000 distinct CDR3 sequences, with about half occurring only once. Sequenced material: sorted CD4+, CD8+, or CD8+CD57+ T cells (not recorded which) from PBMCs. This chain uses TRBV2 with TRBJ1-2; D is possibly TRBD1 (6 bases). The clonotype comes from a human donor in good health, serving as a control. This CDR3 reads CASSASSVQGTHGYTF. The CDR3 nucleotides are TGTGCCAGCAGTGCCAGCAGCGTCCAGGGGACCCATGGCTACACCTTC.